This T cell receptor (beta chain) was recorded in a study of blood T cell repertoires in COVID-19. The germline V gene encodes CDR1 MNHEY and CDR2 SMNVEV (reference sequence). Trimming cost V 3 bases and J 9 bases; bases outside gene matches: 10. This CDR3 has 15 residues. In the source study's methods: Amplification with reference gene primers provided the estimates of nucleated cell counts. Clones were sequenced by immunoSEQ multiplex PCR, and TCRdb holds only the in-frame ones, with some missing. V and J calls and clone size follow that table, whereas D and trimming were derived from the DNA. The sample has 200,000 to 250,000 clones; roughly four fifths are singletons.

The chain recombines TRBV27 with TRBJ2-4; TRBD2 aligns across 8 bases. The clonotype comes from a woman in her 40s with acute COVID-19. The sequenced material came from PBMCs or T cells enriched from blood (not recorded which). CDR3 sequence: CASSFEGLGRAIQYF. CDR3 nucleotide sequence: TGTGCCAGCAGTTTCGAGGGACTAGGGAGAGCCATTCAGTACTTC.